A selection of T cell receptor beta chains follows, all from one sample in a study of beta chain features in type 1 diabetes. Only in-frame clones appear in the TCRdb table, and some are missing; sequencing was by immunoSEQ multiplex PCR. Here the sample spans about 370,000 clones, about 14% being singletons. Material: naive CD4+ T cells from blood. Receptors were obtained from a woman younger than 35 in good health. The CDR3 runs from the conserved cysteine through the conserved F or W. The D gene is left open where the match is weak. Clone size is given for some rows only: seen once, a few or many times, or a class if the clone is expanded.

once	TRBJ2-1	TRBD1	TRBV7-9	TGTGCCAGCAGTGAAGGGGGCGCCTCGCCTAATGAGCAGTTCTTC	CASSEGGASPNEQFF
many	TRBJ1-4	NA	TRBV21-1	TGTGCCCAGGGGGATGAAAAACTGTTTTTT	CAQGDEKLFF
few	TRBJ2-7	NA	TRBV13	TGTGCCAGCAGCTTACCCATGAGAGGGAACGAGCAGTACTTC	CASSLPMRGNEQYF
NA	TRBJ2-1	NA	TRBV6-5	TGTGCCAGCGGGCGGGACCGCTCCTACAATGAGCAGTTCTTC	CASGRDRSYNEQFF
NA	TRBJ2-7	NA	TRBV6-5	TGTGCCAGCAGTCTCGTCCAGGGCCACGAGCAGTACTTC	CASSLVQGHEQYF
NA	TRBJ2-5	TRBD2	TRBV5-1	TGCGCCAGCTGCCGACTAGCGGGCAACCAAGAGACCCAGTACTTC	CASCRLAGNQETQYF
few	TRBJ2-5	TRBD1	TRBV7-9	TGTGCCAGCAGCAACACCGGGACAGGGGGCGAGACCCAGTACTTC	CASSNTGTGGETQYF
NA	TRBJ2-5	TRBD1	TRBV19	TGTGCCAGTAGTATTAGGACAGGGGAAGAGACCCAGTACTTC	CASSIRTGEETQYF
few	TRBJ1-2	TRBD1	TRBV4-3	TGCGCCAGCAGCCACGCAGGGGGCAATGGCTACACCTTC	CASSHAGGNGYTF
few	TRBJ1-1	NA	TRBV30	TGTGCCCATATTCGGGATAACATGAACACTGAAGCTTTCTTT	CAHIRDNMNTEAFF
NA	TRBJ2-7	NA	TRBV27	TGTGCCAGCAGTTTTAACAGGGGGGGAATGGAGCAGTACTTC	CASSFNRGGMEQYF
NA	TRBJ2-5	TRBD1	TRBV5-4	TGTGCCAGCAGCTTTAACTCCCGACAGGGCCGAGAGACCCAGTACTTC	CASSFNSRQGRETQYF
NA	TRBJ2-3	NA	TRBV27	TGTGCCAGCAGTTTCAACAGGGGCACAGATACGCAGTATTTT	CASSFNRGTDTQYF
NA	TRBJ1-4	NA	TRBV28	TGTGCCAGCAGTTTCGGGGGGGCCGGCGGGGAAAAACTGTTTTTT	CASSFGGAGGEKLFF
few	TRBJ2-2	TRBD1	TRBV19	TGTGCCAGTAGCGGACAGGGCGCCAACACCGGGGAGCTGTTTTTT	CASSGQGANTGELFF
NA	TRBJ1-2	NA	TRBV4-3	TGCGCCAGCAGCCAAGATGCCCACAGCTATGGCTACACCTTC	CASSQDAHSYGYTF
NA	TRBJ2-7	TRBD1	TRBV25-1	TGTGCCAGCAGTGGTAACAGGGGGAGGACCTCCTACGAGCAGTACTTC	CASSGNRGRTSYEQYF
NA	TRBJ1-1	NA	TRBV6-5	TGTGCCAGCAGTGGGCAGGGAAGACTGAACACTGAAGCTTTCTTT	CASSGQGRLNTEAFF
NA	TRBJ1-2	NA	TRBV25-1	TGTGCCAGCAGTGAATACTCTAACTATGGCTACACCTTC	CASSEYSNYGYTF
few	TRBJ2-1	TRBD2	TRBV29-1	TGCAGCGTTGCTTGGACTAGCGTCAGCCTCGTCTCCTACAATGAGCAGTTCTTC	CSVAWTSVSLVSYNEQFF
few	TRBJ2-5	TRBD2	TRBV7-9	TGTGCCAGCATCGCCTTTGGGACTAGCTCAGAGACCCAGTACTTC	CASIAFGTSSETQYF
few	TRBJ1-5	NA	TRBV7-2	TGTGCCAGCAGCCCTGAGCGACGGAATCAGCCCCAGCATTTT	CASSPERRNQPQHF
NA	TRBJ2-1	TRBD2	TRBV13	TGTGCCAGCAGTTGGGGGGTGAGCGGGAGGAGTATTGAGCAGTTCTTC	CASSWGVSGRSIEQFF
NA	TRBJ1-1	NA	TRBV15	TGTGCCACCAGCACCCGGACATCGAACACTGAAGCTTTCTTT	CATSTRTSNTEAFF
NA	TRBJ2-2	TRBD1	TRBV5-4	TGTGCCAGCAGCTCCGGACAGGGTTCGGCCGGGGAGCTGTTTTTT	CASSSGQGSAGELFF
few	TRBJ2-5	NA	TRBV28	TGTGCCAGCAGTCTCGGGCAAGAGACCCAGTACTTC	CASSLGQETQYF
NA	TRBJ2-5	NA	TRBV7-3	TGTGCCAGCAGCTTATACCCGAGTCAAGAGACCCAGTACTTC	CASSLYPSQETQYF
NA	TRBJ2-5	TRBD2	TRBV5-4	TGTGCCAGCAGCTCCCCCGGGACTAGGGCCGAGACCCAGTACTTC	CASSSPGTRAETQYF
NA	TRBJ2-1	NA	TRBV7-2	TGTGCCAGCAGCTTAGGGCTAGCCGGGAATGAGCAGTTCTTC	CASSLGLAGNEQFF
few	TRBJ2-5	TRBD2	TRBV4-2	TGTGCCAGCAGCCAAGCACTAGCGGGGAAAGAGACCCAGTACTTC	CASSQALAGKETQYF
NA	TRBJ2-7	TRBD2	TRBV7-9	TGTGCCAGCAGGAGACTAGCGGGAGAGCAGTACTTC	CASRRLAGEQYF
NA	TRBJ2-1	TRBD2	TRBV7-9	TGTGCCAGCAGCTTGGGGACTAGCGGATTCAATGAGCAGTTCTTC	CASSLGTSGFNEQFF
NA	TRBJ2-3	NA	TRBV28	TGTGCCAGCAGTTTAGGGTCAACCCGGGGCACAGATACGCAGTATTTT	CASSLGSTRGTDTQYF
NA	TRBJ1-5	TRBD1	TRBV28	TGTGCCAGCAGGCGGAGGGACAGGGGCCAGCATTTT	CASRRRDRGQHF
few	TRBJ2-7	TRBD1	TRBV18	TGTGCCAGCTCACCACTCACAGGGGCCGGCGAGCAGTACTTC	CASSPLTGAGEQYF
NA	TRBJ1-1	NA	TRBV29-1	TGCAGCGTTGAATTGGCACAGTGGAAAAACACTGAAGCTTTCTTT	CSVELAQWKNTEAFF
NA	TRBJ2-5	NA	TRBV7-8	TGTGCCAGCAGCCCGGTGGAGACCCAGTACTTC	CASSPVETQYF
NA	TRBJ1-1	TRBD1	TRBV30	TGTGCCTGGAGTCGGACAGGGAGGACTGAAGCTTTCTTT	CAWSRTGRTEAFF
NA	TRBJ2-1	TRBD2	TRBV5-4	TGTGCCAGCAGCTTGACTAGCGGGAGGGGCCGGGAGCAGTTCTTC	CASSLTSGRGREQFF
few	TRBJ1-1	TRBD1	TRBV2	TGTGCCAGCAGACCTTCAGGGGGCACTGAAGCTTTCTTT	CASRPSGGTEAFF
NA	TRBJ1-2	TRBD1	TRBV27	TGTGCCAGCAGTTTAATTGGCGGGACAGAATATTATGGCTACACCTTC	CASSLIGGTEYYGYTF
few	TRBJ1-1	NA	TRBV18	TGTGCCAGCTCCCTCGCGCTGAACACTGAAGCTTTCTTT	CASSLALNTEAFF
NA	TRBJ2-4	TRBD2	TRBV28	TGTGCCAGCACCGTAAGCGGGAGGTTCGCCAAAAACATTCAGTACTTC	CASTVSGRFAKNIQYF
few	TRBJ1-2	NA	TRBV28	TGTGCCAGCAGCCTCTATCCGGACTATGGCTACACCTTC	CASSLYPDYGYTF
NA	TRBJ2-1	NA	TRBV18	TGTGCCAGCTCACCACGCGACTCCCTGAATGAGCAGTTCTTC	CASSPRDSLNEQFF
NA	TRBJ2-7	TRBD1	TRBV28	TGTGCCAGCAGCTCCCCCGCCCCGGGGACAGGGAACTACGAGCAGTACTTC	CASSSPAPGTGNYEQYF
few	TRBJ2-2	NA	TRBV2	TGTGCCAGCAGTGAACCCGGGGGGAACACCGGGGAGCTGTTTTTT	CASSEPGGNTGELFF
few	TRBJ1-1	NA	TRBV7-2	TGTGCCAGCAGCTTAGATTCCGGGAAGAACACTGAAGCTTTCTTT	CASSLDSGKNTEAFF
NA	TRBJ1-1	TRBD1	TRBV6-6	TGTGCCAGCAGTCTCCGACAGGGGGGTATCACTGAAGCTTTCTTT	CASSLRQGGITEAFF
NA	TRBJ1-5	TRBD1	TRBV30	TGTGCCTGGACCCGTCCCGGGACAGGGGGCTTCGGTCAGCCCCAGCATTTT	CAWTRPGTGGFGQPQHF
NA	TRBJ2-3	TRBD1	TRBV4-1	TGCGCCAGCAGCCGTGGACAGGTCCTTAGCACAGATACGCAGTATTTT	CASSRGQVLSTDTQYF
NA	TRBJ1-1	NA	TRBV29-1	TGCAGCGTTGTCCCAGGGAACACTGAAGCTTTCTTT	CSVVPGNTEAFF
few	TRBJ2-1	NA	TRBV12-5	TGTGCTAGTGGCAAGGGGGTCACCTACAATGAGCAGTTCTTC	CASGKGVTYNEQFF
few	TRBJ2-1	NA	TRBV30	TGTGCCTGGGGCCATTCTTACAATGAGCAGTTCTTC	CAWGHSYNEQFF
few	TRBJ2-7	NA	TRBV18	TGTGCCAGCTCACCAAGCGGGACAAACTACGAGCAGTACTTC	CASSPSGTNYEQYF
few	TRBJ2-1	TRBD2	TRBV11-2	TGTGCCAGCAGCTTGTCGGGACTAGGCGAGCAGTTCTTC	CASSLSGLGEQFF
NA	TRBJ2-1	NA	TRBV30	TGTGCCTGGAGTGGAAACAGCCTGAACAATGAGCAGTTCTTC	CAWSGNSLNNEQFF
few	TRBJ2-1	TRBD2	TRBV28	TGTGCCAGCAGTCCTTTACGGACTAGCGGGAGTCGATCTGAGCAGTTCTTC	CASSPLRTSGSRSEQFF